The 3 T cell receptor beta chains given below trace back to one sample, sequenced in a study of T cell responses to AZD1222 COVID-19 vaccine. Libraries were prepared by immunoSEQ multiplex PCR; TCRdb keeps only in-frame clonotypes and omits some of them. Altogether about 130,000 clones are present, more than 85% being singletons, with the ten largest covering roughly 3%. This sample comprised peripheral blood, obtained on day 0 of AZD1222 vaccination. Receptor source: an adult in good health.

The chain recombines TRBV2 with TRBJ1-4; D remains unclear. Trimming removed 1 base from V and 8 bases from J, with 20 bases in between. The CDR3 sequence is 17 residues long. CDR1 and CDR2 from the germline V gene are SNHLY and FYNNEI. The CDR3 DNA follows: TGTGCCAGCAGTGAAGGCGCCAGCGGGGAAGGATCGGAAAAACTGTTTTTT. Translation gives CASSEGASGEGSEKLFF.

The rearrangement joins TRBV4-3 to TRBJ1-1; D is undetermined. Germline CDR1 LGHNA, CDR2 YSLEER. The CDR3 runs to 16 residues. V was trimmed by 0 bases and J by 2 bases, leaving 13 bases between them. CDR3 DNA sequence: TGCGCCAGCAGCCAAGATGCCGGTAACAGAAACACTGAAGCTTTCTTT. Amino acids: CASSQDAGNRNTEAFF.

V gene TRBV28 combines with J gene TRBJ1-2, with D maybe TRBD1 (6 bases). CDR1 and CDR2 (germline): MDHEN, SYDVKM. V dropped 5 bases and J dropped 6 bases, with 13 bases sitting between them. CDR3 length: 13 residues. CDR3 bases: TGTGCCAGCAGTGACAGGCTACTAGATGGCTACACCTTC. The encoded protein is CASSDRLLDGYTF.